This T cell receptor beta chain was identified in a study of cytomegalovirus exposure and HLA in healthy donors (TCRdb year 2017). About the investigation overall: An earlier analysis of under 600 of the donors reported 250 to 350 Gb of sequence data and 117 million unique TCR beta sequences from 150 million to 200 million T cells. An early release that covered some 640 HLA-typed donors contained approximately 300 gigabases of sequencing data and 85 million to 100 million unique TCR sequences. Of the approximately 400 genotyped donors, approximately 82% fell in the genetic ancestry cluster associated with self-reported Caucasian donors. The study aimed to test whether cataloging public T cell receptors could reveal signatures of past pathogen exposure. The study used immunosequencing to profile the T cell repertoires of 666 subjects and linked those repertoires to cytomegalovirus serostatus. A separate validation cohort of 100 to 150 different subjects was used in addition to the roughly 700-subject first cohort. To predict cytomegalovirus infection status, the study combined high-throughput TCR immunosequencing, statistical association of individual TCRs with disease status, and machine learning. To study patterns of TCR occurrence, a later analysis re-analyzed previously published TCR beta repertoires from 550 to 800 donors and added high-resolution HLA genotyping. The later analysis used no new phenotypic data to find candidate immune exposures, relying instead on TCR beta sequences and their occurrence across donors. To decide whether each TCR beta V gene segment behaved as functional or pseudogenic, an earlier analysis of over 500 of the donors relied on high-throughput TCR beta sequencing. Donor age, sex, ethnicity and CMV serostatus were compiled alongside the repertoire data. A later genetic analysis used genome-wide SNP genotypes for about three fifths of the 666 donors, treating that subset as a discovery cohort. All discovery cohort repertoires had been generated on a single sequencing platform. HLA typing covered class I and class II loci at four-digit resolution. Typing coverage differed by locus: A, B, C, DRB1 and DQB1 were typed in roughly 620-630 donors, DQA1 in 500 to 550, DPA1 in 600 to 610, and DPB1 in 400 to 490. A few DR-DQ haplotypes were handled as single units for association and clustering because linkage in the cohort was strong. On average, roughly 200,000 unique TCR beta nucleotide sequences were sequenced per donor among 300 to 500 genotyped donors of the cohort, with roughly a sixth of those sequences being non-productive. Findings and caveats that apply to the study as a whole: A group of highly shared sequence variants was considered likely to be a technical artifact of the sequencing pipeline. An association between a missense DCLRE1C variant and V-gene and J-gene trimming of TCR beta chains was found in a later genetic analysis and replicated in an independent cohort. Roughly uniform sequencing depth across donors was assumed in presence/absence analyses, although this assumption may not hold. The study gave a list of under 200 TCR beta chains associated with cytomegalovirus. Some IMGT-functional V segments, including TRBV6-2 and TRBV6-3, could not be told apart with the 87-base-pair reads, so those segments were excluded. Immune exposure information for the cohort was limited to CMV serostatus. At a false discovery rate of 0.05, a later analysis linked around 17,000 TCR beta sequences to specific HLA alleles. Across donors, most TCR sequences were observed very rarely, whereas some public TCRs were present in many individuals. Because counts were too low, about 18 rarely observed V segments, including chromosome 9 orphons, were excluded from the earlier analysis of around 640 of the donors. Compared with equally common non-associated chains, HLA-associated TCR beta chains in a later analysis were more clonally expanded and had lower generation probabilities. In both the original and validation cohorts, the classifier was reported to diagnose cytomegalovirus status with high specificity and sensitivity. In an earlier analysis of some 500 of the donors, most TCR beta V segments appeared in productive rearrangements about 87% or about 30% of the time, broadly matching IMGT annotations. Three of the identified cytomegalovirus-associated TCR beta chains were confirmed in vitro to be specific for cytomegalovirus antigens. A later analysis found that most CMV-associated TCR beta chains appeared HLA-restricted, with HLA associations seemingly driven largely by CMV exposure. A later analysis reported that several top co-occurrence clusters appeared linked to parvovirus B19, influenza, CMV and Epstein-Barr virus. According to a later genetic analysis, donors in an Asian-associated ancestry cluster had fewer N-insertions in productive TCRs than the approximately 630-donor mean. In a later analysis, the rate of TCR association differed among HLA loci, with DRB1 alleles having the most associated TCRs and HLA-C alleles having the fewest. Because HLA typing was unavailable for some donors at each locus, only the typed subset was used in association tests. Linkage disequilibrium might explain the correlated functional status among segregating V segments, but an unknown experimental factor could not be ruled out. A further reported finding was that TCR beta sequences accurately predicted the HLA-A and HLA-B alleles for most subjects in the first cohort. The authors suggested that the approach could potentially be generalized to other disease states and immunological phenotypes. Only TCR beta chains were sequenced in this cohort, and the absence of alpha or paired-chain data limited detectable features. When HLA alleles, especially DR and DQ, strongly co-occurred, attributing TCR associations to individual alleles was difficult.

In total, approximately 690 healthy bone marrow donors made up the cohort. At the time of sampling, every cohort member was nominally healthy, though immune exposures that went unrecorded were likely present. The donor was CMV seropositive and belonged to the group of 270 or so seropositive cohort members. A peripheral blood sample was collected from each donor, and TCR beta sequencing was performed on peripheral blood mononuclear cells. Genomic DNA was extracted from the blood cell samples with the Qiagen DNeasy Blood Extraction Kit. To prepare the library, the immunoSEQ multiplex PCR assay was applied. For the multiplex PCR, a mixture combining 60 forward primers for TCR Vbeta segments and 13 reverse primers for TCR Jbeta segments was used. A multiplex PCR assay on genomic DNA amplified the CDR3 region of rearranged TCR beta genes. Amplified TCR beta libraries were sequenced as 87-base-pair reads on the Illumina HiSeq System. As for the authors' bioinformatics: A later analysis counted about 80 million unique TCR beta chains across the 700 or so repertoires, and roughly 9.9 million of these chains were shared by at least two donors. A nearest-neighbor algorithm error-corrected the raw reads and collapsed the reads into unique sequences, merging closely related sequences to remove PCR and sequencing errors. To assign V, D and J gene segments, CDR3 sequences were aligned to IMGT reference sequences. For a sequence to be retained, a match of at least six nucleotides to both a V gene segment and a J gene segment was required. A rearrangement was called productive if the CDR3 had no stop codons and remained in frame with V and J, and every other rearrangement was called non-productive. Following IMGT convention, CDR3 was defined as the stretch from the second conserved V-encoded cysteine up to the conserved J-encoded phenylalanine. In an earlier analysis of more than 550 of the donors, sequences lacking an unambiguous match to a single V gene segment were excluded. An earlier analysis of approximately 590 of the donors classified V segments as functional when productive rearrangements were above 56.7% and as segregating when the standard deviation between donors was above 5%. A statistical classification framework was developed to diagnose cytomegalovirus status using the catalog of TCR beta chain sequences. V and J gene assignment, in a later analysis, came from comparing TCR nucleotide sequences with IMGT/GENE-DB human TR gene sequences. Using the TCRdist pipeline, a later analysis assigned CDR3 sequences along with most-parsimonious VDJ recombination scenarios. In a later analysis, every TCR beta chain was defined by the combination of its CDR3 amino acid sequence and its V-gene family, and reads without a unique V-gene family were dropped. In a later analysis, 500 to 700 highly shared, low-generation-probability nucleotide sequences were removed to address suspected cross-contamination and a sequencing artifact. A later analysis calculated a clonal expansion index for each public chain from normalized within-repertoire ranks of inferred template counts. A later analysis computed generation probabilities with a VDJ recombination model fitted to out-of-frame rearrangements, and checked the results against IGoR. A later analysis scored TCR-TCR, TCR-HLA and TCR-CMV co-occurrence with hypergeometric tests, applying a repertoire-size bias correction to TCR pairs. In a later analysis, false discovery rates were estimated by permuting HLA or CMV assignments 20 times. In a later analysis, co-occurring TCRs were grouped using DBSCAN, with TCRdist sequence similarity added in when clustering inside HLA-allele-positive subsets. Co-occurrence clustering excluded repertoires with fewer than 30,000 or more than 120,000 public chains, plus five with anomalous nucleotide sharing. What TCRdb holds here is the immuneACCESS table cut down to in-frame rearrangements. Part of the clones is not present; checked against another copy, under half of the missing clones reflect an unresolved V gene, and the others are unexplained. The V and J calls and clone size come from that table; D and trimming were worked out from the DNA. This sample gives 99,000 or so clones in total; 60% to 85% of them show up just once. The leading ten clones occupy roughly 4.9% of the sample.

Inclusive of the bounding cysteine and phenylalanine, the CDR3 is 16 residues long. The CDR3 DNA has 48 bases and is translated from base 1. Germline trimming: 3 bases from V, 8 bases from J; junction bases outside gene matches: 10. Based on the germline V gene, the CDR1 and CDR2 sequences are SGDLS and YYNGEE. The table lists this clone with a few counts. The antigen it recognizes is unknown. No quality values exist for individual bases; no much larger clone is one base distant. The TCR was taken from a woman aged 18-30 years in good health and CMV-seropositive. The chain employs TRBV9 and TRBJ1-4, with 10 bases in between that match TRBD1. The source material was PBMCs. The DNA sequence is as follows: TGTGCCAGCAGCGAGGGGGACAGGGGTCGGTACGAAAAACTGTTTTTT. This encodes CASSEGDRGRYEKLFF.